The entry below describes one T cell receptor beta chain. Its antigen remains unidentified. This sample was taken from a study of blood T cells in healthy people across ages. Study-wide background: About one barcoded beta molecule per two T cells was captured by template switching.

A second roughly 7 to 11 cycle PCR used barcoded and J-beta primers. TCRdb fed the 5' RACE reads into MiXCR, producing one record per CDR3 protein. The table lists approximately 800,000 distinct CDR3 sequences, roughly three fifths of them singletons. Deletions cut 5 bases from V and 2 bases from J, with 12 bases between. The CDR3 has 14 amino acids. Germline loops: CDR1 MDHEN, CDR2 SYDVKM. Study results and limitations: Age advanced and TCR beta diversity per million T cells fell, roughly linearly.

This sequence originates from a man aged 35 to 55 in good health. This chain joins TRBV28 and TRBJ2-5; a possible D gene is TRBD2 (5 bases). Source material: blood. This chain's CDR3 is CASSTRQIQETQYF. For the CDR3, the DNA is TGTGCCAGCAGTACTAGGCAGATACAAGAGACCCAGTACTTC. Together with reference TRBV28 and TRBJ2-5, the CDR3 gives the full variable domain: DVKVTQSSRYLVKRTGEKVFLECVQDMDHENMFWYRQDPGLGLRLIYFSYDVKMKEKGDIPEGYSVSREKKERFSLILESASTNQTSMYLCASSTRQIQETQYFGPGTRLLVL.